This T cell receptor beta chain is from a study of OX40 agonist ivuxolimab in advanced cancers. About the study: About 40% of patients had received prior checkpoint inhibitor therapy. General study findings and limits: The study found that CD8+ T cells averaged more expanded clones than CD4+. Both CD4+ and CD8+ T cell populations in blood had undergone clonal expansion by week 6 at 0.1 to 3.0 mg/kg.

In the case of this clone: Its matching antigen is unknown.

TCRdb's copy holds only in-frame clones and misses some; the assay was immunoSEQ multiplex PCR. The sample contains some 30,000 clones, about 90% of which appear only once. Germline V lookup: CDR1 LNHNV, CDR2 YYDKDF (reference sequence). V lost 5 bases and J lost 7, with 14 bases in between. This CDR3 comprises 14 residues. The TCR sequence derives from an adult with an advanced solid tumor such as melanoma, head and neck, liver or kidney cancer. The sequenced sample was CD4+ or CD8+ T cells sorted from blood, obtained in a trial of the OX40 agonist ivuxolimab. The chain carries TRBV15 and TRBJ2-2; a possible D gene is TRBD1 (6 bases). This CDR3 is CATSRNRADGELFF. CDR3 bases: TGTGCCACCAGCCGGAACAGGGCGGACGGGGAGCTGTTTTTT. The whole variable domain, filled in from reference TRBV15 and TRBJ2-2, reads DAMVIQNPRYQVTQFGKPVTLSCSQTLNHNVMYWYQQKSSQAPKLLFHYYDKDFNNEADTPDNFQSRRPNTSFCFLDIRSPGLGDTAMYLCATSRNRADGELFFGEGSRLTVL.